This T cell receptor beta chain was identified during a study of T cell clonality in common variable immunodeficiency. In regard to this clone: The read ends 3 residues early relative to the CDR3; the germline J gene fills the gap.

V lost 5 bases to trimming and J lost 0 bases, with 14 bases between them. The CDR3 covers 16 residues. Germline loops: CDR1 LNHDA, CDR2 SQIVND (reference sequence). Assay: immunoSEQ multiplex PCR; the TCRdb copy retains only in-frame clones and omits some. This sample carries tens of thousands of clones and no singletons, and about 13% goes to the top ten. Sequencing was performed on peripheral blood mononuclear cells. V and J are TRBV19 and TRBJ1-5, with D possibly matching TRBD1 (6 bases). The receptor's source is a person aged 18 to 70 in good health. The chain's CDR3 is CASSLRGDYSNQPQHF. Partial CDR3 DNA: TGTGCCAGTAGTCTCAGGGGCGATTATAGCAATCAGCCC.